This T cell receptor (beta chain) was captured by sequencing in a study of blood T cells in healthy people across ages. The CDR3 loop spans 14 amino acids. Germline CDR1 is SGHAT and CDR2 is FQNNGV. A J-beta primer mix and a sample-barcoded 5' primer were used in a second PCR of about 7 to 12 cycles. TCRdb reprocessed the 5' RACE reads via MiXCR and lists one record per CDR3 protein. The sample includes 1.5 million or so distinct CDR3 sequences, about 40% of them seen just once. In its sample, this clonotype was seen once. At one end, the junction sequence differs from germline, possibly due to a read error.

The chain employs TRBV11-2 and TRBJ1-1; tentative D call: TRBD1 (6 bases). The sample comprised blood. This clonotype was sampled from a woman aged 18-35 years in good health. CDR3 sequence: CASSRRQEATKAFF. The CDR3 DNA reads TGTGCCAGCAGCCGTAGACAGGAGGCCACTAAAGCTTTCTTT.